The 2 T cell receptor beta chains presented below share a single source sample, sequenced in a study of blood T cell repertoires in COVID-19. Method: immunoSEQ multiplex PCR; TCRdb's copy keeps in-frame clones and lacks some. The sample has a few hundred thousand clones, about 82% seen once. Specimen: peripheral blood. These receptors were taken from a woman in her forties or fifties with acute or convalescent COVID-19.

This chain uses TRBV30 with TRBJ1-4; the D is unclear. This CDR3 region has 13 residues. Germline lookup yields CDR1 GTSNPN and CDR2 SVGIG (reference sequence). V lost 3 bases to trimming and J lost 8 bases, with 13 bases between them. The CDR3 coding sequence is TGTGCCTGGAGGAGGGAGTCCCGGGAAAAACTGTTTTTT. Its translation is CAWRRESREKLFF.

The chain recombines TRBV19 with TRBJ2-3; D call uncertain. The length of the CDR3 is 17 residues. Trimming took 0 bases from V and 0 from J, leaving 13 bases between them. Germline CDR1 is LNHDA and CDR2 is SQIVND (reference sequence). CDR3 nucleotides: TGTGCCAGTAGTATAGATCAGAGGTACTCCAGCACAGATACGCAGTATTTT. Translation: CASSIDQRYSSTDTQYF.